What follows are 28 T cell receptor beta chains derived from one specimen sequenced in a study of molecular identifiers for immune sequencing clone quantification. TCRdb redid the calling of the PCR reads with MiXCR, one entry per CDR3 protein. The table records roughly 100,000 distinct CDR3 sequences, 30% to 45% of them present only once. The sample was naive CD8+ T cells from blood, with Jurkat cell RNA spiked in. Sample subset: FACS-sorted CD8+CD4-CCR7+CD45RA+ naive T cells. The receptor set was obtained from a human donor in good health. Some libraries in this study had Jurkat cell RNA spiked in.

CDR3 residues: CASSFRGDTQYF. CDR3 bases: TGTGCCAGCAGCTTTAGGGGAGATACGCAGTATTTT. The rearrangement links TRBV7-6 to TRBJ2-3, with D possibly TRBD1 on 5 matching bases. The CDR3 consists of 12 residues. Germline values: CDR1 SGHVS, CDR2 FNYEAQ. The V end lost 3 bases, the J end lost 5 bases, and 6 bases lay between the germline ends.

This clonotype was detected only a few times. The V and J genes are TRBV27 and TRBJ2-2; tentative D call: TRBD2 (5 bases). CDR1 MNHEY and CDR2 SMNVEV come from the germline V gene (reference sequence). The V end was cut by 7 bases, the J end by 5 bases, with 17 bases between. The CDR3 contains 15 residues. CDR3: CASTEAGVLTGELFF. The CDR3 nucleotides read TGTGCCAGCACCGAAGCCGGGGTCTTAACCGGGGAGCTGTTTTTT.

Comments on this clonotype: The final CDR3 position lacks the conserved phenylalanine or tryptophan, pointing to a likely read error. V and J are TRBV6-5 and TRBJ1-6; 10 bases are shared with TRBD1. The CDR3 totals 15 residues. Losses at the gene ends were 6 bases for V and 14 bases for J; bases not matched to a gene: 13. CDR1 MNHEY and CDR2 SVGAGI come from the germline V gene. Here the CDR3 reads CASSPPGQGSIALHY. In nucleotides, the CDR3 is TGTGCCAGCAGCCCACCGGGACAGGGGTCCATCGCCCTCCACTAT.

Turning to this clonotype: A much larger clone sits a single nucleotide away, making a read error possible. CDR3 loop: CASSYLTVNTEAIF. In DNA, the CDR3 is TGCGCCAGCAGCTATTTGACAGTGAACACTGAAGCTATCTTT. This chain joins TRBV5-1 and TRBJ1-1; perhaps TRBD1 as D (5 bases). Germline loops: CDR1 SGHRS, CDR2 YFSETQ. The CDR3 spans 14 residues.

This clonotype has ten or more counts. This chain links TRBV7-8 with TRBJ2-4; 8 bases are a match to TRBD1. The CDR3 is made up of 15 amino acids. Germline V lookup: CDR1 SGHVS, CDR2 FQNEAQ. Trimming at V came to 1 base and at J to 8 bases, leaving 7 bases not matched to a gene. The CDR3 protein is CASSLGHRGSYIQYF. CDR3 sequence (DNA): TGTGCCAGCAGCTTAGGGCACAGGGGGAGTTACATTCAGTACTTC.

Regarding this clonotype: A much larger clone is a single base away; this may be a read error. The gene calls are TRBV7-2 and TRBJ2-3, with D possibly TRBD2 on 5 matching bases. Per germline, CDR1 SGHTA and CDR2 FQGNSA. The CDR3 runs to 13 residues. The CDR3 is CASERPSTDTQCF. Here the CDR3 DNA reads TGTGCCAGCGAAAGGCCTAGCACAGATACGCAGTGTTTT. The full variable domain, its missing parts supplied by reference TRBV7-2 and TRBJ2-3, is GAGVSQSPSNKVTEKGKDVELRCDPISGHTALYWYRQSLGQGLEFLIYFQGNSAPDKSGLPSDRFSAERTGGSVSTLTIQRTQQEDSAVYLCASERPSTDTQCFGPGTRLTVL.

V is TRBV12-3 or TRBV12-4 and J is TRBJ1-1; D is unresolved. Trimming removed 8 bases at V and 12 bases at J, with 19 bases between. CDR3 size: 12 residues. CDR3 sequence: CASAVRPRMPFF. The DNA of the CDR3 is TGTGCCAGCGCCGTGAGGCCAAGGATGCCTTTCTTT.

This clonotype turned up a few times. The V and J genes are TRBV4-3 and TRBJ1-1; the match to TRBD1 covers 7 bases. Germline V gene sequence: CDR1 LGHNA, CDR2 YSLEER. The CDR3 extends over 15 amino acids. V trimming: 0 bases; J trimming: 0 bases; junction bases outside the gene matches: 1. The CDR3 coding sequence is TGCGCCAGCAGCCAAGAGGACAGGATGAACACTGAAGCTTTCTTT. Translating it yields CASSQEDRMNTEAFF.

The CDR3 nucleotides are TGTGCCAGCAGCTCTAGCGGGCGAGAGACCCAGTACTTC. It translates to CASSSSGRETQYF. The gene calls are TRBV28 and TRBJ2-5; TRBD2 aligns across 8 bases. V lost 6 bases to trimming and J lost 4 bases; unmatched junction nucleotides: 4. CDR1 and CDR2 from the germline V gene are MDHEN and SYDVKM. The CDR3 has 13 residues.

The CDR3 DNA reads as TGTGCCACCAGCAGTGATAGGTCGAGGGAGCAGTACTTC. This codes for CATSSDRSREQYF. This chain joins TRBV15 and TRBJ2-7; D call uncertain. The germline gives CDR1 LNHNV, CDR2 YYDKDF (reference sequence). The CDR3 consists of 13 residues. V lost 3 bases and J lost 7, with 13 bases in between.

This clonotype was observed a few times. The CDR3 loop reads CASSYGLAGKETQYF. CDR3 DNA: TGTGCCAGCAGTTACGGGCTAGCGGGAAAGGAGACCCAGTACTTC. This chain joins TRBV6-2 or TRBV6-3 and TRBJ2-5; 9 bases align to TRBD2. In germline, CDR1 is MNHEY, CDR2 SVGEGT. With V trimmed by 2 bases and J by 5 bases, 6 bases remained unmatched. This CDR3 has 15 amino acids.

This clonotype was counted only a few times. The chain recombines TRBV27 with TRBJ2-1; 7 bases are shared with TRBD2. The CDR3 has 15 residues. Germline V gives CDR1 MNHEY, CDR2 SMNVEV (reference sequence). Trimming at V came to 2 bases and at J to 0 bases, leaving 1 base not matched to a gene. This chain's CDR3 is CASSLLAVSYNEQFF. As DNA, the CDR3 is TGTGCCAGCAGTTTACTAGCGGTCTCCTACAATGAGCAGTTCTTC.

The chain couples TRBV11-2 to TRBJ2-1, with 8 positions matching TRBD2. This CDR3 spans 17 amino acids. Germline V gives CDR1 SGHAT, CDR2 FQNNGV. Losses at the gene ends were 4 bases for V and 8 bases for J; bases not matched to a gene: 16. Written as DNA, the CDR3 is TGTGCCAGCAGCTCCCTAATATATGTCGGGAGGGCCGATGAGCAGTTCTTC. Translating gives CASSSLIYVGRADEQFF.

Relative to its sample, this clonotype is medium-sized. The CDR3 reads CASSPDTPGYTF. CDR3 DNA sequence: TGTGCCAGCAGCCCTGACACCCCCGGCTACACCTTC. The chain has TRBV12-3 or TRBV12-4 and TRBJ1-2; no firm D call. V dropped 6 bases and J dropped 8 bases, with 13 bases sitting between them. This CDR3 contains 12 residues.

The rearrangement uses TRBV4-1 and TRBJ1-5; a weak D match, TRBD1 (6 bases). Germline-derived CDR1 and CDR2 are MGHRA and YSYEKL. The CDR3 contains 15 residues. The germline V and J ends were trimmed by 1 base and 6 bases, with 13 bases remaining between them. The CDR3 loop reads CASSQVAGAAQPQHF. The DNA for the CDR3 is TGCGCCAGCAGCCAAGTGGCAGGGGCGGCTCAGCCCCAGCATTTT.

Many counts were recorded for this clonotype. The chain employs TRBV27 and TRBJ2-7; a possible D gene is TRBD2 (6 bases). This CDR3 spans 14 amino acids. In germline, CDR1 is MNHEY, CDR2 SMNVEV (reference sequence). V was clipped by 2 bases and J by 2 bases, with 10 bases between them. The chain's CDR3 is CASSLGGATYEQYF. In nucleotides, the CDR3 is TGTGCCAGCAGTTTAGGCGGGGCCACCTACGAGCAGTACTTC.

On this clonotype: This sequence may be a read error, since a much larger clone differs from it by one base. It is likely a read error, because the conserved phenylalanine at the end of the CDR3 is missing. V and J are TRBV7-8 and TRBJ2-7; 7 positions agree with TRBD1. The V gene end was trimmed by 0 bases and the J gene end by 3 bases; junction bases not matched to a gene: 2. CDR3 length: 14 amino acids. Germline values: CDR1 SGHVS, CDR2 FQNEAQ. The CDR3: CASSLAGGGYEQYL. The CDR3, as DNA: TGTGCCAGCAGCTTAGCAGGGGGCGGCTACGAGCAGTACCTC.

The CDR3: CSAEGAPPGELFF. In nucleotides, the CDR3 is TGCAGCGCTGAGGGGGCCCCTCCCGGGGAGCTGTTTTTT. The chain combines TRBV29-1 with TRBJ2-2; 7 bases map to TRBD1. CDR1 and CDR2 (germline): SQVTM, ANQGSEA. The trim removed 7 bases at V and 6 bases at J, leaving 8 bases unmatched. The CDR3 loop spans 13 amino acids.

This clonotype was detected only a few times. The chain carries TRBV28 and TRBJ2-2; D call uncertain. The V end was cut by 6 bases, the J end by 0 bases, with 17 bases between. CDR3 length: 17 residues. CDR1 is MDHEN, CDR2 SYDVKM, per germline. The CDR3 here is CASSPRSPRANTGELFF. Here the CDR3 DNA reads TGTGCCAGCAGCCCCCGCTCTCCCCGAGCGAACACCGGGGAGCTGTTTTTT.

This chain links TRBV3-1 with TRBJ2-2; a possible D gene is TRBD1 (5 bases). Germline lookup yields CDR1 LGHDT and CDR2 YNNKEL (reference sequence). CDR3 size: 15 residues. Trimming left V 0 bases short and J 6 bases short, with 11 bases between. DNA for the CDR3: TGTGCCAGCAGCCAAGAGCTAGAAGGGGCCGGGGAGCTGTTTTTT. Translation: CASSQELEGAGELFF.

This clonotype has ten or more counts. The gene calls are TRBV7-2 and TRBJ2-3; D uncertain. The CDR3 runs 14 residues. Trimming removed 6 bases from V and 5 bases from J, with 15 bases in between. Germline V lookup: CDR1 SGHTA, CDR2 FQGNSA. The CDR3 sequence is CASRRPFPQDTQYF. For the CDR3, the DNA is TGTGCCAGCAGAAGACCGTTTCCCCAAGATACGCAGTATTTT.

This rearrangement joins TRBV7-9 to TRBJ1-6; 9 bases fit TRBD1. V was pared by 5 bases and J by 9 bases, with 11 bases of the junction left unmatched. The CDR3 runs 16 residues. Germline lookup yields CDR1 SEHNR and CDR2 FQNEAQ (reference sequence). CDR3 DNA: TGTGCCAGCAGCCCCCCCTCCGGGACAGGGTTTTCACCCCTCCACTTT. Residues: CASSPPSGTGFSPLHF.

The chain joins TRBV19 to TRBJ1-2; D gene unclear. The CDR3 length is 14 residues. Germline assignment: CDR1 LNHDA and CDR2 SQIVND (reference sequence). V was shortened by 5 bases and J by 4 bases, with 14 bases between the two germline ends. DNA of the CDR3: TGTGCCAGTAGTCCGCAGAGACAAATCTATGGCTACACCTTC. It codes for CASSPQRQIYGYTF.

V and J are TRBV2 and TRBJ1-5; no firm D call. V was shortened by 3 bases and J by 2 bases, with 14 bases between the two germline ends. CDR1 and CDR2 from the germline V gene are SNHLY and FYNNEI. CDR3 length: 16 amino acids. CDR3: CASSDDGGWGNQPQHF. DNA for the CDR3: TGTGCCAGCAGTGACGACGGCGGTTGGGGCAATCAGCCCCAGCATTTT.

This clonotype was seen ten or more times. CDR3 in DNA: TGTGCCAGCAGTTTACCCACCTCCTACAATGAGCAGTTCTTC. Protein sequence: CASSLPTSYNEQFF. The chain employs TRBV28 and TRBJ2-1, with unresolved D. Germline V CDR1 and CDR2: MDHEN, SYDVKM. Trimming stripped 2 bases from V and 0 bases from J, with 5 bases between. The CDR3 sequence is 14 residues long.

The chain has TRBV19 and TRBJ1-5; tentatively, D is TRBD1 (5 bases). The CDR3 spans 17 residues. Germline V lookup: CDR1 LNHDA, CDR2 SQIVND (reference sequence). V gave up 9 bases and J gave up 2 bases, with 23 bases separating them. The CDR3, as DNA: TGTGCCAGGACCCCCCCGGGGGGAGATGGGGGCAATCAGCCCCAGCATTTT. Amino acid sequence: CARTPPGGDGGNQPQHF.

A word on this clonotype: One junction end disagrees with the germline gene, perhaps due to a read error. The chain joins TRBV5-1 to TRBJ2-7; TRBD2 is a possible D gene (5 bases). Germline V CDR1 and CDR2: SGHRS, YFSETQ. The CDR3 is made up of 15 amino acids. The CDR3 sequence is CASSVTGLPSYERYF. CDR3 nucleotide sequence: TGCGCCAGCAGCGTAACCGGACTTCCTTCCTACGAGCGGTACTTC.

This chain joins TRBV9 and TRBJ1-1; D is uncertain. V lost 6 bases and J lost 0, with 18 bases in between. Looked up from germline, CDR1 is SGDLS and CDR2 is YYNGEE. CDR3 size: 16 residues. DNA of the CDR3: TGTGCCAGCAACGCCCCTTTGGAGGGCATGAACACTGAAGCTTTCTTT. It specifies CASNAPLEGMNTEAFF.